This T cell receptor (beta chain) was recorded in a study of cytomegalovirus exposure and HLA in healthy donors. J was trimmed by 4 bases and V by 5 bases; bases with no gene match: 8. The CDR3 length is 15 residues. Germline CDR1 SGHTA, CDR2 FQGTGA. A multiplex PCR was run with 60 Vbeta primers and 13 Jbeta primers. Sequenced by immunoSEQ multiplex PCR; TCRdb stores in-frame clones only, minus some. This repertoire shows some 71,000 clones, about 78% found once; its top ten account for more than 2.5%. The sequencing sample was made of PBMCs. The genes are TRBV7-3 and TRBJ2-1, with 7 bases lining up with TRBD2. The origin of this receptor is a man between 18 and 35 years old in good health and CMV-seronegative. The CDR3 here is CASSLQGGGYNEQFF. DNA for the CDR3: TGTGCCAGCAGCCTCCAGGGCGGGGGATACAATGAGCAGTTCTTC.